This note documents a single T cell receptor (beta chain) sequence. The sample comes from a study of blood T cell repertoires in COVID-19. V lost 7 bases and J lost 0; bases outside the gene matches: 12. CDR1 and CDR2 (germline): SNHLY, FYNNEI. The CDR3 is 18 amino acids. Assay used: immunoSEQ multiplex PCR; TCRdb lists only in-frame clones, some missing. The table lists tens of thousands of clones, 75% to 90% of them singletons. This chain links TRBV2 with TRBJ1-4, with TRBD1 matching 9 bases. The sequenced sample consisted of peripheral blood. The source is a human donor in a cohort sampled during active COVID-19. Here the CDR3 reads CASNVRDRDFSTNEKLFF. CDR3 sequence (DNA): TGTGCCAGCAATGTCCGGGACAGGGATTTTTCAACTAATGAAAAACTGTTTTTT.